Listed below are T cell receptor beta chains from one sample, sequenced in a study of beta chain features in type 1 diabetes. Produced via immunoSEQ multiplex PCR; TCRdb's table is partial and in-frame only. The sample shows roughly 220,000 clones, roughly 17% of them seen only once. Sequenced input: naive CD4+ T cells from blood. The receptors come from a man aged 30 to 39 with type 1 diabetes. The CDR3 runs from the conserved cysteine through the conserved F or W. A D gene is named only where the DNA matches it firmly. Clone size appears in some rows only: once, few, many, or a class for an expanded clone.

clone size	J gene	D gene	V gene	CDR3 protein	CDR3 DNA
.	TRBJ2-7	TRBD1	TRBV30	CAWNRGQGAYEQYF	TGTGCCTGGAACCGGGGACAGGGGGCCTACGAGCAGTACTTC
few	TRBJ2-2	TRBD2	TRBV29-1	CSVEFSGSQTGELFF	TGCAGCGTTGAGTTTAGCGGGAGTCAAACCGGGGAGCTGTTTTTT
.	TRBJ1-2	TRBD1	TRBV9	CASSYGQGIVGYTF	TGTGCCAGCAGCTATGGACAGGGAATAGTTGGCTACACCTTC
.	TRBJ1-5	.	TRBV30	CAWSNSNQPQHF	TGTGCCTGGAGTAATAGCAATCAGCCCCAGCATTTT
.	TRBJ2-5	.	TRBV30	CAWSVVVDSTQYF	TGTGCCTGGAGTGTAGTAGTTGACAGTACCCAGTACTTC
.	TRBJ2-2	TRBD2	TRBV15	CATSRQLLADGELFF	TGTGCCACCAGCAGGCAGTTACTAGCGGACGGGGAGCTGTTTTTT
.	TRBJ2-7	TRBD2	TRBV19	CASSMVSGRAYEQYF	TGTGCCAGTAGTATGGTAAGCGGGAGGGCCTACGAGCAGTACTTC
.	TRBJ2-1	.	TRBV10-3	CAISESGSDEQFF	TGTGCCATCAGTGAGTCGGGATCCGATGAGCAGTTCTTC
few	TRBJ2-2	.	TRBV27	CASSFALANTGELFF	TGTGCCAGCAGTTTTGCCCTAGCGAACACCGGGGAGCTGTTTTTT
.	TRBJ2-7	.	TRBV20-1	CSGSTLGEQYF	TGCAGTGGCTCTACTTTGGGCGAGCAGTACTTC
few	TRBJ2-3	TRBD2	TRBV4-2	CASSPTSGKSTDTQYF	TGTGCCAGCAGCCCGACTAGCGGGAAAAGCACAGATACGCAGTATTTT
.	TRBJ2-5	.	TRBV29-1	CSVEERVSGETQYF	TGCAGCGTTGAAGAAAGGGTTTCGGGGGAGACCCAGTACTTC
.	TRBJ2-7	.	TRBV15	CATSRDSSRKIRTYEQYF	TGTGCCACCAGCAGAGATTCCAGCCGAAAGATAAGGACCTACGAGCAGTACTTC
.	TRBJ2-7	TRBD2	TRBV7-9	CASIISGTSMYEQYF	TGTGCCAGCATCATATCCGGGACTAGTATGTACGAGCAGTACTTC
.	TRBJ1-2	.	TRBV29-1	CSVDRGLMEYGYTF	TGCAGCGTTGACAGAGGTCTGATGGAGTATGGCTACACCTTC
few	TRBJ2-3	TRBD2	TRBV4-2	CASSAGLAGRDTQYF	TGTGCCAGCAGCGCGGGACTAGCGGGAAGAGATACGCAGTATTTT
few	TRBJ2-2	.	TRBV14	CASSQDTGELFF	TGTGCCAGCAGCCAAGACACCGGGGAGCTGTTTTTT
.	TRBJ1-1	TRBD1	TRBV7-9	CASSPQGAANTEAFF	TGTGCCAGCAGCCCCCAGGGGGCGGCGAACACTGAAGCTTTCTTT
.	TRBJ2-1	TRBD2	TRBV30	CAWRYVGLVYNEQFF	TGTGCCTGGAGATATGTTGGACTAGTCTACAATGAGCAGTTCTTC
few	TRBJ1-2	.	TRBV14	CASSRQPIYGYTF	TGTGCCAGCAGCAGACAGCCCATCTATGGCTACACCTTC
.	TRBJ2-3	TRBD1	TRBV29-1	CSVSAGTGGANTQYF	TGCAGCGTCAGCGCAGGAACAGGGGGCGCAAATACGCAGTATTTT
few	TRBJ2-5	TRBD1	TRBV29-1	CSVGQGRETQYF	TGCAGCGTTGGACAGGGCCGGGAGACCCAGTACTTC
.	TRBJ2-3	.	TRBV21-1	CASSITSTDTQYF	TGTGCCAGCAGCATTACTAGCACAGATACGCAGTATTTT
few	TRBJ2-3	TRBD2	TRBV15	CATSRGEGTLRLDTQYF	TGTGCCACCAGCAGGGGGGAGGGGACTCTCCGTCTGGATACGCAGTATTTT
few	TRBJ1-1	.	TRBV5-4	CASSFGQNEAFF	TGTGCCAGCAGTTTCGGACAGAATGAAGCTTTCTTT
few	TRBJ1-2	TRBD1	TRBV30	CAWSVRDRGSGYTF	TGTGCCTGGAGTGTACGGGACAGGGGTTCGGGCTACACCTTC
.	TRBJ1-5	.	TRBV30	CAWSVRGNQPQHF	TGTGCCTGGAGTGTACGAGGCAATCAGCCCCAGCATTTT
.	TRBJ2-2	TRBD2	TRBV25-1	CASSERWEGGELFF	TGTGCCAGCAGTGAGAGATGGGAGGGCGGGGAGCTGTTTTTT
few	TRBJ1-1	.	TRBV29-1	CSVSGLMNTEAFF	TGCAGCGTGAGCGGACTCATGAACACTGAAGCTTTCTTT
few	TRBJ2-1	TRBD2	TRBV9	CASSVVTSGGLSNEQFF	TGTGCCAGCAGCGTAGTGACTAGCGGGGGGCTGAGCAATGAGCAGTTCTTC
.	TRBJ2-7	.	TRBV18	CASSPLPVPYEQYF	TGTGCCAGCTCACCACTGCCCGTCCCCTACGAGCAGTACTTC
.	TRBJ2-1	.	TRBV2	CASSRQNYNEQFF	TGTGCCAGCAGTCGGCAGAACTACAATGAGCAGTTCTTC
.	TRBJ2-1	.	TRBV30	CARSRGYTLDEQFF	TGTGCCCGGTCCCGGGGATATACATTGGATGAGCAGTTCTTC
.	TRBJ2-3	TRBD2	TRBV5-4	CASSGTSGGGGDTQYF	TGTGCCAGCAGCGGGACTAGCGGGGGAGGAGGAGATACGCAGTATTTT
.	TRBJ1-1	TRBD1	TRBV7-9	CAGTPGGNEAFF	TGTGCCGGTACTCCAGGGGGGAACGAAGCTTTCTTT
.	TRBJ2-1	.	TRBV20-1	CSAGGDNEQFF	TGCAGTGCCGGCGGGGACAATGAGCAGTTCTTC
.	TRBJ2-5	TRBD1	TRBV5-1	CASSLQGQSQETQYF	TGCGCCAGCAGCTTGCAGGGACAGTCCCAAGAGACCCAGTACTTC
few	TRBJ2-1	TRBD2	TRBV13	CASSRRGLTSGDYNEQFF	TGTGCCAGCAGCCGTCGGGGCCTGACTAGCGGGGACTACAATGAGCAGTTCTTC
few	TRBJ2-3	.	TRBV11-3	CASSQRSTDTQYF	TGTGCCAGCAGTCAAAGGTCAACAGATACGCAGTATTTT
.	TRBJ2-3	.	TRBV5-1	CASSRDLSSTDTQYF	TGCGCCAGCAGCCGCGACCTTTCTAGCACAGATACGCAGTATTTT
.	TRBJ2-3	TRBD2	TRBV7-2	CASSPRLAGAHTDTQYF	TGTGCCAGCAGCCCAAGACTAGCGGGAGCCCACACAGATACGCAGTATTTT
few	TRBJ1-2	.	TRBV7-2	CASSLGRGYGYTF	TGTGCCAGCAGCTTAGGTAGAGGATATGGCTACACCTTC
few	TRBJ2-3	TRBD1	TRBV19	CASSPGQGTDTQYF	TGTGCCAGTAGTCCGGGACAGGGGACAGATACGCAGTATTTT
.	TRBJ2-4	.	TRBV14	CASSQGGLAKNIQYF	TGTGCCAGCAGCCAAGGAGGGCTAGCCAAAAACATTCAGTACTTC
few	TRBJ2-5	.	TRBV29-1	CSVRGLGGVETQYF	TGCAGCGTTCGAGGACTAGGGGGGGTGGAGACCCAGTACTTC
few	TRBJ2-5	TRBD1	TRBV14	CASSLGTDQETQYF	TGTGCCAGCAGCCTAGGGACAGACCAAGAGACCCAGTACTTC
few	TRBJ2-3	.	TRBV15	CATSISPGLFTDTQYF	TGTGCCACCAGCATCTCGCCGGGGCTCTTCACAGATACGCAGTATTTT
few	TRBJ2-5	.	TRBV2	CASSFEVQETQYF	TGTGCCAGCAGCTTTGAAGTGCAAGAGACCCAGTACTTC
.	TRBJ2-4	TRBD1	TRBV10-3	CAISEDRERNIQYF	TGTGCCATCAGTGAGGACAGGGAAAGGAACATTCAGTACTTC
.	TRBJ2-5	TRBD2	TRBV7-6	CASSPRPPSGRALETQYF	TGTGCCAGCAGCCCCCGTCCCCCTAGCGGGAGGGCCCTAGAGACCCAGTACTTC